These 17 T cell receptor beta chains originate from one sample sequenced in a study of cytomegalovirus exposure and HLA in healthy donors. PCR amplification relied on 60 Vbeta primers (plus 13 Jbeta primers). The assay was immunoSEQ multiplex PCR, and TCRdb's table has in-frame clones only and misses some. The top ten hold about 4.5% of the sample, which has some 170,000 clones, approximately 70% seen once. The sample was PBMCs. Receptors originate from a man between 18 and 29 years old in good health and CMV-seropositive.

V is TRBV12-5 and J is TRBJ1-1; D unresolved. Looked up from germline, CDR1 is LGHNT and CDR2 is FRNRAP. CDR3 length: 14 residues. Trimming pared 5 bases from V and 5 bases from J, leaving 15 bases between. CDR3 DNA sequence: TGTGCTAGTGGTCCCTTGGATTCGGGGACTGAAGCTTTCTTT. This gives the protein CASGPLDSGTEAFF. Combining the CDR3 with reference TRBV12-5 and TRBJ1-1 gives the whole variable domain DARVTQTPRHKVTEMGQEVTMRCQPILGHNTVFWYRQTMMQGLELLAYFRNRAPLDDSGMPKDRFSAEMPDATLATLKIQPSEPRDSAVYFCASGPLDSGTEAFFGQGTRLTVV.

The genes are TRBV13 and TRBJ1-5; tentative D call: TRBD1 (6 bases). CDR3 size: 12 residues. Trimming removed 5 bases at V and 6 bases at J, with 8 bases between. Germline CDR1 is PRHDT and CDR2 is FYEKMQ (reference sequence). The chain's CDR3 is CASSLRGQPQHF. The CDR3 DNA reads as TGTGCCAGCAGCCTCAGGGGTCAGCCCCAGCATTTT.

The V call is TRBV5-1, the J call TRBJ2-1; tentative D call: TRBD1 (7 bases). The CDR3 runs to 14 residues. The germline V and J ends were trimmed by 6 bases and 7 bases, with 17 bases remaining between them. Germline V gives CDR1 SGHRS, CDR2 YFSETQ. The CDR3 is CASNQQGRLNEQFF. The CDR3 region has the DNA TGCGCCAGCAACCAACAGGGGAGGCTGAATGAGCAGTTCTTC.

The rearrangement joins TRBV27 to TRBJ1-5; 7 bases map to TRBD1. This CDR3 contains 15 residues. Germline V gene data show CDR1 as MNHEY and CDR2 as SMNVEV (reference sequence). The trim removed 2 bases at V and 4 bases at J, leaving 5 bases unmatched. CDR3 nucleotide sequence: TGTGCCAGCAGTTTACTGGGACAGCGAAATCAGCCCCAGCATTTT. Translating it yields CASSLLGQRNQPQHF.

The rearrangement links TRBV14 to TRBJ1-2; D remains unclear. Trimming took 1 base from V and 2 from J, leaving 17 bases between them. The CDR3 has 17 residues. Germline V CDR1 and CDR2: SGHDN, FVKESK. CDR3 sequence reads: CASSQVDTSAKNYGYTF. The CDR3 DNA reads TGTGCCAGCAGCCAAGTCGACACCTCCGCTAAAAACTATGGCTACACCTTC.

This clone was detected once. The chain is built from TRBV6-5 and TRBJ1-2; D remains unclear. Germline values: CDR1 MNHEY, CDR2 SVGAGI. V shed 7 bases and J shed 6 bases, with 18 bases lying between them. CDR3 length equals 14 residues. The CDR3 DNA reads as TGTGCCAGCACCCGGCGGGAGGCAAGAAATGGCTACACCTTC. Translation gives CASTRREARNGYTF.

The chain links TRBV18 to TRBJ1-4, with TRBD1 matching over 7 bases. V lost 6 bases to trimming and J lost 0 bases; unmatched junction nucleotides: 1. Germline assignment: CDR1 KGHSH and CDR2 LQKENI. The CDR3 covers 14 residues. The CDR3 loop reads CASSDRATNEKLFF. The DNA of the CDR3 is TGTGCCAGCTCCGACAGGGCAACTAATGAAAAACTGTTTTTT.

This clone was recorded only once. The chain carries TRBV11-3 and TRBJ2-1; weak D call: TRBD1 (6 bases). Trimming left V 1 base short and J 10 bases short, with 20 bases between. The germline V gene encodes CDR1 SGHNT and CDR2 YENEEA. The CDR3 has 16 amino acids. CDR3 region: CASSLVYTGKSGEQFF. The CDR3 coding sequence is TGTGCCAGCAGCTTAGTCTATACAGGGAAGTCTGGAGAGCAGTTCTTC.

The V and J genes are TRBV6-6 and TRBJ2-7; a possible D gene is TRBD1 (6 bases). V lost 0 bases, J lost 3 bases, and 12 bases lay in between. The CDR3 covers 15 residues. Germline CDR1 and CDR2: MNHNY and SVGAGI (reference sequence). CDR3 DNA: TGTGCCAGCAGTTACTCCTCCAAGGGGGACTACGAGCAGTACGTC. This gives the protein CASSYSSKGDYEQYV.

V and J are TRBV6-1 and TRBJ2-3; 9 nucleotides agree with TRBD2. Germline CDR1 MNHNS, CDR2 SASEGT. The CDR3 sequence is 14 residues long. Unmatched junction bases numbered 6, after V lost 6 bases and J lost 5 bases. The DNA for the CDR3 is TGTGCCAGCAGAGCTAGCGGGGTTGTAGATACGCAGTATTTT. It translates to CASRASGVVDTQYF.

This chain joins TRBV5-1 and TRBJ1-1, with TRBD1 matching over 8 bases. The trim removed 2 bases at V and 11 bases at J, leaving 5 bases unmatched. CDR3 size: 12 residues. CDR1 is SGHRS, CDR2 YFSETQ, per germline. The CDR3 spells CASSLTGGGAFF. The DNA of the CDR3 is TGCGCCAGCAGCTTAACAGGGGGGGGTGCTTTCTTT.

Comments on this clone: One junction end disagrees with the germline gene, perhaps due to a read error. This chain uses TRBV7-7 with TRBJ2-1, with 9 bases that match TRBD2. CDR1 SSHAT and CDR2 FNYEAQ come from the germline V gene (reference sequence). The CDR3 runs to 14 residues. This chain's CDR3 is CASSISGSGNEQFF. CDR3 nucleotides: TGTGCTAGCAGCATTAGCGGGAGCGGCAATGAGCAGTTCTTC.

Concerning this clone: At one of its ends the junction is not consistent with the germline gene, which may arise from a read error. V and J are TRBV7-2 and TRBJ2-2, with D perhaps TRBD1 (5 bases). Germline V lookup: CDR1 SGHTA, CDR2 FQGNSA. The CDR3 sequence is 16 residues long. The CDR3 reads CANSLRQFANTGELFF. The CDR3 bases are TGTGCCAACAGCTTAAGACAGTTCGCGAACACCGGGGAGCTGTTTTTT.

V and J are TRBV29-1 and TRBJ2-3; 7 bases align to TRBD1. Looked up from germline, CDR1 is SQVTM and CDR2 is ANQGSEA. The CDR3 covers 14 residues. V trimming: 6 bases; J trimming: 0 bases; junction bases outside the gene matches: 6. CDR3: CSVNKGASTDTQYF. For the CDR3, the DNA is TGCAGCGTCAATAAGGGGGCTAGCACAGATACGCAGTATTTT.

Concerning this clone itself: A read error may account for a junction end that differs from germline. The chain couples TRBV30 to TRBJ1-6; 7 nucleotides agree with TRBD1. Germline V gene data show CDR1 as GTSNPN and CDR2 as SVGIG (reference sequence). This CDR3 comprises 11 residues. The CDR3 reads CAWSVGTVRSF. The CDR3, as DNA: TGTGCCTGGAGTGTAGGGACAGTACGGTCCTTT.

The V gene is TRBV4-2, the J gene TRBJ2-7; possible D gene TRBD2, 5 bases. Deletions cut 0 bases from V and 7 bases from J, with 7 bases between. CDR1 is LGHNA and CDR2 is YNFKEQ in the germline V gene. This CDR3 has 12 amino acids. The CDR3 region has the DNA TGTGCCAGCAGCCAAGATGGAGGAGAGCAGTACGTC. Encoded protein: CASSQDGGEQYV.

The rearrangement links TRBV28 to TRBJ1-5; a possible D gene is TRBD1 (5 bases). With 10 bases removed from V and 6 bases from J, the gap between germline ends came to 13 bases. CDR1 is MDHEN and CDR2 is SYDVKM in the germline V gene. The CDR3 sequence is 12 residues long. CDR3 sequence: CATRRDFQPQHF. Written as DNA, the CDR3 is TGTGCCACGCGCCGGGACTTTCAGCCCCAGCATTTT.